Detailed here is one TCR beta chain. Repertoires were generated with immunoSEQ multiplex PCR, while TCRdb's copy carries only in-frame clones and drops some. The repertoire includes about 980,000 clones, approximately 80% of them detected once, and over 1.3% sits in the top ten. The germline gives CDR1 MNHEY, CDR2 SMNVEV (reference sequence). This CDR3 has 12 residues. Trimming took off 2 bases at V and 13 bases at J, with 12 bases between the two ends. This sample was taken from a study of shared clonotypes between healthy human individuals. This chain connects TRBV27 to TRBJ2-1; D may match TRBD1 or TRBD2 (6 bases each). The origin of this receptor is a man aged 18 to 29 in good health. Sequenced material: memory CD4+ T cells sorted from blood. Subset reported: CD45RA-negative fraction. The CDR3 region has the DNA TGTGCCAGCAGTTTAGGGGGGCAGGGACAGTTCTTC. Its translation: CASSLGGQGQFF.